Listed here are 32 T cell receptor beta chains from one sample, sequenced in a study of blood T cell repertoires in COVID-19. TCRdb's table, derived via immunoSEQ multiplex PCR, lists solely in-frame clones and lacks some. The repertoire has approximately 220,000 clones, about 90% of them found once; the top ten carry about 4%. Sequencing was performed on PBMCs or T cells enriched from blood (not recorded which). These receptors came from a woman in her twenties or thirties with acute COVID-19.

This chain links TRBV10-3 with TRBJ1-1; perhaps TRBD1 as D (5 bases). This CDR3 has 13 amino acids. Germline assignment: CDR1 ENHRY and CDR2 SYGVKD. V lost 5 bases and J lost 1, with 8 bases in between. CDR3 bases: TGTGCCATCAGTATTACAGGGAACACTGAAGCTTTCTTT. This translates into CAISITGNTEAFF.

V and J are TRBV2 and TRBJ1-5, with D possibly matching TRBD1 (5 bases). There are 14 residues in the CDR3. The ends were cut back, 0 bases at V and 5 bases at J, with 8 bases in the middle. CDR1 is SNHLY and CDR2 is FYNNEI in the germline V gene. CDR3 nucleotide sequence: TGTGCCAGCAGTGAAGCGCAGGGCTATCAGCCCCAGCATTTT. It is translated as CASSEAQGYQPQHF.

The rearrangement links TRBV7-2 to TRBJ1-5; the D gene is possibly TRBD1 (6 bases). The CDR3 is 14 amino acids. Germline values: CDR1 SGHTA, CDR2 FQGNSA. Trimming removed 0 bases at V and 5 bases at J, with 8 bases between. The CDR3 loop is CASSLAPGDQPQHF. The CDR3 nucleotides are TGTGCCAGCAGCTTAGCGCCAGGGGATCAGCCCCAGCATTTT.

This rearrangement joins TRBV29-1 to TRBJ1-5, with D possibly being TRBD1 (5 bases). The CDR3 covers 13 residues. Germline CDR1 SQVTM, CDR2 ANQGSEA. V was trimmed by 1 base and J by 5 bases, leaving 9 bases between them. The CDR3 spells CSVEVGRDQPQHF. DNA for the CDR3: TGCAGCGTTGAAGTGGGCAGGGATCAGCCCCAGCATTTT.

V is TRBV7-2 and J is TRBJ1-5, with 9 nucleotides matching TRBD1. CDR1 and CDR2 from the germline V gene are SGHTA and FQGNSA. CDR3 length equals 15 residues. Trimming took 3 bases from V and 3 from J; bases not matched to a gene: 3. This CDR3 reads CASSFDRGVNQPQHF. CDR3 sequence (DNA): TGTGCCAGCAGCTTTGACAGGGGGGTCAATCAGCCCCAGCATTTT.

This clone was observed a handful of times. The chain carries TRBV28 and TRBJ1-6; no reliable D call. The germline CDR1 and CDR2 sequences are MDHEN and SYDVKM. There are 14 residues in the CDR3. Trimming stripped 3 bases from V and 4 bases from J, with 7 bases between. The CDR3: CASSFEGYNSPLHF. The DNA for the CDR3 is TGTGCCAGCAGTTTCGAGGGATATAATTCACCCCTCCACTTT.

The chain carries TRBV10-3 and TRBJ1-4; 10 nucleotides match TRBD1. Germline loops: CDR1 ENHRY, CDR2 SYGVKD. The CDR3 covers 14 residues. J was trimmed by 8 bases and V by 4 bases; bases with no gene match: 4. CDR3 residues: CAISGQGAREKLFF. CDR3 nucleotides: TGTGCCATCAGTGGACAGGGGGCGAGGGAAAAACTGTTTTTT.

The chain is built from TRBV2 and TRBJ2-4; TRBD1 agrees at 7 bases. Germline V gene sequence: CDR1 SNHLY, CDR2 FYNNEI. The CDR3 has 14 amino acids. V was clipped by 10 bases and J by 6 bases; unmatched bases: 12. CDR3 amino acids: CATVPDRAVNIQYF. The CDR3 coding sequence is TGTGCCACCGTCCCCGACAGGGCGGTAAACATTCAGTACTTC.

V gene TRBV2 combines with J gene TRBJ2-2; weak D call: TRBD2 (6 bases). The CDR3 is 17 residues long. The V gene lost 4 bases and the J gene lost 2 bases, with 17 bases spanning the gap. From germline, CDR1 is SNHLY and CDR2 FYNNEI. The DNA for the CDR3 is TGTGCCAGCAGTGTCCCCGGGACTCTTTCCAACACCGGGGAGCTGTTTTTT. It yields the protein CASSVPGTLSNTGELFF.

The chain is built from TRBV4-1 and TRBJ1-6; D call uncertain. The CDR3 runs 18 residues. V lost 2 bases, J lost 6 bases, and 20 bases lay in between. Germline V gene data show CDR1 as MGHRA and CDR2 as YSYEKL. CDR3 sequence (DNA): TGCGCCAGCAGCCAACTAGACCATACGAACTCCCCTAATTCACCCCTCCACTTT. This encodes CASSQLDHTNSPNSPLHF.

The chain carries TRBV9 and TRBJ1-6; TRBD1 agrees at 7 bases. Germline V gene data show CDR1 as SGDLS and CDR2 as YYNGEE. The CDR3 extends over 16 amino acids. Germline trimming cut 0 bases from V and 9 bases from J; bases unmatched to any gene: 9. The DNA of the CDR3 is TGTGCCAGCAGCGTAGCTGGAGGGGGCGGAAGTTCACCCCTCCACTTT. It codes for CASSVAGGGGSSPLHF.

The V and J genes are TRBV9 and TRBJ2-6; D is ambiguous. The CDR3 length is 15 residues. Germline V CDR1 and CDR2: SGDLS, YYNGEE. Trimming took off 3 bases at V and 2 bases at J, with 9 bases between the two ends. The CDR3 nucleotides are TGTGCCAGCAGCGCCTCCTTTGCTGGGGCCAACGTCCTGACTTTC. It yields the protein CASSASFAGANVLTF.

The chain links TRBV5-6 to TRBJ2-6, with D uncertain. V lost 0 bases to trimming and J lost 1 base, with 8 bases between them. The CDR3 is made up of 16 amino acids. CDR1 is SGHDT and CDR2 is YYEEEE in the germline V gene. The DNA of the CDR3 is TGTGCCAGCAGCTTGGGTTGGCCTTCTGGGGCCAACGTCCTGACTTTC. This sequence encodes CASSLGWPSGANVLTF.

This clone was counted between two and nine times. The chain carries TRBV6-5 and TRBJ1-1, with 9 bases identical to TRBD1. V was pared by 2 bases and J by 5 bases, with 3 bases of the junction left unmatched. This CDR3 has 14 residues. The germline gives CDR1 MNHEY, CDR2 SVGAGI. CDR3 amino acids: CASSYHGTGTEAFF. CDR3 coding DNA: TGTGCCAGCAGTTACCATGGGACAGGGACTGAAGCTTTCTTT.

The rearrangement links TRBV6-1 to TRBJ2-3; 10 bases line up with TRBD2. The V and J ends lost 2 bases and 4 bases, in that order; junction bases with no gene match: 6. Germline V CDR1 and CDR2: MNHNS, SASEGT. CDR3 length: 16 residues. The CDR3 nucleotides read TGTGCCAGCAGTGAAATCCTAGCGGGGGAGGCAGATACGCAGTATTTT. It specifies CASSEILAGEADTQYF.

This clone came up once. The chain combines TRBV30 with TRBJ2-5; D may be TRBD1 (5 bases). The CDR3 totals 16 residues. Trimming removed 4 bases from V and 0 bases from J, with 18 bases in between. Germline CDR1 is GTSNPN and CDR2 is SVGIG (reference sequence). CDR3 residues: CAWTREKFWYQETQYF. As DNA, the CDR3 is TGTGCCTGGACCAGGGAAAAGTTTTGGTACCAAGAGACCCAGTACTTC.

V and J are TRBV27 and TRBJ1-6; perhaps TRBD1 as D (6 bases). In germline, CDR1 is MNHEY, CDR2 SMNVEV (reference sequence). This CDR3 has 14 amino acids. V lost 3 bases to trimming and J lost 11 bases, with 14 bases between them. The CDR3 coding sequence is TGTGCCAGCAGTTTGGGCAGGGGTGTCACACCCCTCCACTTT. It codes for CASSLGRGVTPLHF.

This clone showed up just a few times. The rearrangement joins TRBV4-1 to TRBJ2-1, with D perhaps TRBD1 (7 bases). This CDR3 region has 19 residues. Germline CDR1 reads MGHRA; CDR2 reads YSYEKL. Trimming cost V 4 bases and J 1 base, with 23 bases left between them. Written as DNA, the CDR3 is TGCGCCAGCAGCCCCCGGGTCAGGGGGGTCTTTTTGTCCTACAATGAGCAGTTCTTC. Residues: CASSPRVRGVFLSYNEQFF.

The chain uses TRBV10-3 and TRBJ2-1, with TRBD1 as a possible D gene (6 bases). The germline V and J ends were trimmed by 5 bases and 2 bases, with 16 bases remaining between them. Germline V gene data show CDR1 as ENHRY and CDR2 as SYGVKD. This CDR3 region has 16 residues. CDR3 sequence reads: CAISSRTEGPYNEQFF. CDR3 in DNA: TGTGCCATCAGTAGTCGGACAGAGGGTCCCTACAATGAGCAGTTCTTC.

The chain is built from TRBV3-1 (or the pseudogene TRBV3-2) and TRBJ1-1, with TRBD1 matching over 8 bases. Germline V gene lookup returns CDR1 LGHDT and CDR2 YNNKEL (reference sequence). The CDR3 covers 14 residues. The V gene end was trimmed by 6 bases and the J gene end by 3 bases; junction bases not matched to a gene: 6. The CDR3 spells CASREDRADTEAFF. For the CDR3, the DNA is TGTGCCAGCAGGGAGGACAGGGCGGACACTGAAGCTTTCTTT.

V usage is TRBV25-1 and J usage is TRBJ1-4; 8 bases are shared with TRBD1. Germline V CDR1 and CDR2: MGHDK, SYGVNS. This CDR3 is built from 18 residues. The trim removed 5 bases at V and 0 bases at J, leaving 11 bases unmatched. As DNA, the CDR3 is TGTGCCAGCAGTTACCTCGACAGGGGCTCAGCAACTAATGAAAAACTGTTTTTT. Protein product: CASSYLDRGSATNEKLFF.

The J gene is TRBJ1-1, the V gene TRBV6-5; possibly TRBD1 for D (5 bases). Trimming cost V 5 bases and J 3 bases, with 10 bases left between them. The germline CDR1 and CDR2 sequences are MNHEY and SVGAGI. The CDR3 sequence is 13 residues long. The CDR3 reads CASSPGGYTEAFF. Written as DNA, the CDR3 is TGTGCCAGCAGTCCCGGGGGGTACACTGAAGCTTTCTTT.

The J gene is TRBJ2-7, the V gene TRBV19, with 7 bases that match TRBD1. Trimming cost V 4 bases and J 2 bases; bases outside gene matches: 8. Per germline, CDR1 LNHDA and CDR2 SQIVND (reference sequence). The CDR3 loop spans 15 amino acids. CDR3 protein: CASSRGTVGTYEQYF. The CDR3 nucleotides read TGTGCCAGTAGTAGGGGGACAGTAGGAACCTACGAGCAGTACTTC.

This sequence joins TRBV15 and TRBJ2-6, with D perhaps matching TRBD2 (6 bases). Germline V gene data show CDR1 as LNHNV and CDR2 as YYDKDF (reference sequence). V dropped 0 bases and J dropped 2 bases, with 8 bases sitting between them. The CDR3 has 16 residues. DNA for the CDR3: TGTGCCACCAGCAGAGAGGGAGGCGCTGGGGCCAACGTCCTGACTTTC. Translating gives CATSREGGAGANVLTF.

V gene TRBV28 combines with J gene TRBJ1-1; the match to TRBD1 covers 11 bases. Germline CDR1 is MDHEN and CDR2 is SYDVKM. The CDR3 runs to 14 residues. Trimming took 5 bases from V and 4 from J; bases not matched to a gene: 3. The CDR3 nucleotides are TGTGCCAGCAGTGGTGGACAGGGGGCCACTGAAGCTTTCTTT. Encoded protein: CASSGGQGATEAFF. Variable domain in full (rest from reference TRBV28 and TRBJ1-1): DVKVTQSSRYLVKRTGEKVFLECVQDMDHENMFWYRQDPGLGLRLIYFSYDVKMKEKGDIPEGYSVSREKKERFSLILESASTNQTSMYLCASSGGQGATEAFFGQGTRLTVV.

V and J are TRBV6-2 or TRBV6-3 and TRBJ1-6, with TRBD1 as a possible D gene (5 bases). Looked up from germline, CDR1 is MNHEY and CDR2 is SVGEGT. The V end lost 6 bases, the J end lost 0 bases, and 9 bases lay between the germline ends. This CDR3 has 15 residues. The CDR3 loop reads CASSRQSSYNSPLHF. In nucleotides, the CDR3 is TGTGCCAGCAGCCGACAGAGCTCCTATAATTCACCCCTCCACTTT.

The CDR3 protein is CASSLLVASTNEKLFF. As DNA, the CDR3 is TGTGCCAGCAGCTTACTGGTAGCGTCAACTAATGAAAAACTGTTTTTT. This sequence joins TRBV7-8 and TRBJ1-4, with D unclear. V lost 2 bases, J lost 0 bases, and 10 bases lay in between. The CDR3 has 16 residues. Germline-derived CDR1 and CDR2 are SGHVS and FQNEAQ.

This clone came up once. The rearrangement links TRBV3-1 (or the pseudogene TRBV3-2) to TRBJ2-2, with D possibly being TRBD1 (6 bases). Germline assignment: CDR1 LGHDT and CDR2 YNNKEL (reference sequence). This CDR3 has 16 amino acids. V dropped 0 bases and J dropped 4 bases, with 12 bases sitting between them. In DNA form, the CDR3 reads TGTGCCAGCAGCCAAGATTTCGGACAGCGCACCGGGGAGCTGTTTTTT. It is translated as CASSQDFGQRTGELFF.

V gene TRBV11-3 combines with J gene TRBJ2-2; D gene ambiguous. The CDR3 is 14 amino acids. V lost 1 base, J lost 4 bases, and 7 bases lay in between. Germline assignment: CDR1 SGHNT and CDR2 YENEEA. The CDR3 DNA sequence: TGTGCCAGCAGCTTAGGGCCAGTCACCGGGGAGCTGTTTTTT. This gives the protein CASSLGPVTGELFF.

This clone was picked up one time. V usage is TRBV4-3 and J usage is TRBJ2-3; no clear D. Germline CDR1 and CDR2: LGHNA and YSLEER. V lost 0 bases, J lost 2 bases, and 15 bases lay in between. CDR3 length: 17 amino acids. The CDR3 DNA follows: TGCGCCAGCAGCCAAGAGTCGAGTCCCTTACCCACAGATACGCAGTATTTT. Its translation: CASSQESSPLPTDTQYF.

This chain links TRBV10-2 with TRBJ2-3, with D possibly being TRBD2 (6 bases). The V and J ends lost 1 base and 2 bases respectively, with 13 bases between them. CDR3 length: 16 amino acids. Looked up from germline, CDR1 is WSHSY and CDR2 is SAAADI. CDR3 region: CASSEWLAYLTDTQYF. CDR3 nucleotides: TGCGCCAGCAGTGAGTGGCTAGCGTATCTCACAGATACGCAGTATTTT.

The V call is TRBV11-2, the J call TRBJ2-3, with 9 bases matching TRBD2. CDR1 is SGHAT, CDR2 FQNNGV, per germline. The CDR3 sequence is 18 residues long. The junction had 18 bases not matched to a gene; V was cut back by 6 bases and J by 5 bases. In nucleotides, the CDR3 is TGTGCCAGCAGTTCTTATAGGGGTCCTAGCGGGGATCAAGATACGCAGTATTTT. It translates to CASSSYRGPSGDQDTQYF. The full variable domain, with the rest looked up from reference TRBV11-2 and TRBJ2-3, is EAGVAQSPRYKIIEKRQSVAFWCNPISGHATLYWYQQILGQGPKLLIQFQNNGVVDDSQLPKDRFSAERLKGVDSTLKIQPAKLEDSAVYLCASSSYRGPSGDQDTQYFGPGTRLTVL.